This T cell receptor beta chain was profiled in a study of T cells after yellow fever vaccination. The CDR3 is made up of 15 amino acids. Germline CDR1 reads MGHRA; CDR2 reads YSYEKL. V lost 0 bases and J lost 7, with 16 bases in between. This clonotype was recorded a few times. Its target is not known. Study-wide results and limits: Abundant clonotypes from the bulk population could contaminate FACS-sorted repertoires. Secondary responses were weaker yet peaked faster, day 5 versus 15. It was a small share of clonotypes that appeared in both CD4 and CD8 compartments.

TCR cDNA was made by 5'RACE template switching, adding a universal primer site and UMIs. TCRdb itself ran the 5' RACE reads through MiXCR, one entry per CDR3 protein. The data hold over 300,000 distinct CDR3 sequences, with roughly 7% observed a single time. The sequencing used PBMCs, collected about 41 days after the first yellow fever vaccination. The receptor's source is a man in his late teens or twenties who received the YFV17D yellow fever vaccine. The chain is built from TRBV4-1 and TRBJ2-7, with D tentatively TRBD1 or TRBD2 (5 bases each). Here the CDR3 DNA reads TGCGCCAGCAGCCAAGACAGGGACCTCTGGATAGAGCAGTACTTC. It yields the protein CASSQDRDLWIEQYF.